A single TCR beta chain is shown here with its context. As yet, its antigen is unknown. This entry is derived from a study of T cell responses to AZD1222 COVID-19 vaccine. Study results and caveats: Two AZD1222 administrations were followed by greater Spike-specific TCR breadth and depth. Spike-wide vaccine-associated CD4 TCRs dominated at 160-218 and 743-854.

Trimming took off 0 bases at V and 8 bases at J, with 14 bases between the two ends. The CDR3 spans 15 residues. Germline lookup yields CDR1 MNHEY and CDR2 SVGEGT. The protocol was immunoSEQ multiplex PCR, while the TCRdb copy is restricted to in-frame clones and leaves out a portion. The profile shows over 100,000 clones, less than 95% of them singletons. Sequences were derived from peripheral blood, sampled on day 0 of AZD1222 vaccination. The chain employs TRBV6-2 or TRBV6-3 and TRBJ2-1; the D call may be TRBD1 or TRBD2 (6 bases each). The sequence was obtained from an adult in good health. The CDR3 DNA follows: TGTGCCAGCAGTTACTCGGCAGGGGAGGTCGATGAGCAGTTCTTC. Encoded protein: CASSYSAGEVDEQFF.